A selection of T cell receptor beta chains follows, all from one sample in a study of blood T cell repertoires in COVID-19. Only in-frame clones appear in the TCRdb table, and some are missing; sequencing was by immunoSEQ multiplex PCR. The sample carries around 260,000 clones, 87% recorded once. The sequencing sample was made of peripheral blood. The receptors here all came from a woman aged 40 to 50 who had recovered from COVID-19. The CDR3 runs from the conserved cysteine through the conserved F or W. A D gene is named only where the DNA matches it firmly. For some rows the clone size is stated as once, few or many, or as a class when expanded; others skip it.

>TRBD1|TRBJ2-3|-|TRBV6-2/TRBV6-3
TGTGCCAGCAGTTCCTGGACAGGTGACGAAGATACGCAGTATTTT
CASSSWTGDEDTQYF
>TRBD1|TRBJ1-1|-|TRBV7-9
TGTGCCAGCAGCCCCTGGGGACAGGGAAGGAACACTGAAGCTTTCTTT
CASSPWGQGRNTEAFF
>TRBD1|TRBJ2-7|-|TRBV7-9
TGTGCCAGCAGCTTTTCAGGGGGTGGCTACGAGCAGTACTTC
CASSFSGGGYEQYF
>TRBD1|TRBJ2-1|-|TRBV2
TGTGCCAGCACCGCGGGACAGGTCGTCAATGAGCAGTTCTTC
CASTAGQVVNEQFF
>-|TRBJ1-2|-|TRBV18
TGTGCCAGCTCACCAGAGACTGACGCTGGCTACACCTTC
CASSPETDAGYTF
>-|TRBJ2-5|-|TRBV18
TGTGCCAGCTCACGGGACATCCAAGAGACCCAGTACTTC
CASSRDIQETQYF
>-|TRBJ1-2|-|TRBV21-1
TGTGCCAGCATCCCGCAGGGGGCGGTCTATGGCTACACCTTC
CASIPQGAVYGYTF
>-|TRBJ2-7|-|TRBV5-5
TGTGCCAGCGGAGGGGACAGCTTCGCAGGTGAGCAGTACTTC
CASGGDSFAGEQYF
>-|TRBJ2-5|-|TRBV5-8
TGTGCCAGCAGCTTGGGCCAGGGAAGGGAAGAGACCCAGTACTTC
CASSLGQGREETQYF
>-|TRBJ2-2|-|TRBV6-2/TRBV6-3
TGTGCCAGCAGTTACGTCCGTACCGGGGAGCTGTTTTTT
CASSYVRTGELFF
>-|TRBJ1-6|-|TRBV9
TGTGCCAGCAGCGTAGCCCCGGGACACGATTCACCCCTCCACTTT
CASSVAPGHDSPLHF
>TRBD1|TRBJ1-5|-|TRBV6-5
TGTGCCAGCACCTCAGGGGGTTATAGCAATCAGCCCCAGCATTTT
CASTSGGYSNQPQHF
>-|TRBJ1-1|-|TRBV11-3
TGTGCCAGCAGCTTGGGCCCTGGCACTGAAGCTTTCTTT
CASSLGPGTEAFF
>TRBD1|TRBJ1-2|-|TRBV9
TGTGCCAGCAGTGGGACAGGGTACTATGGCTACACCTTC
CASSGTGYYGYTF
>-|TRBJ2-1|-|TRBV24-1
TGTGCCACCAGGGCGGGGAATGAGCAGTTCTTC
CATRAGNEQFF
>TRBD1|TRBJ2-2|-|TRBV4-1
TGCGCCAGCAGCTGGACAGGGGCGAACACCGGGGAGCTGTTTTTT
CASSWTGANTGELFF
>-|TRBJ2-7|-|TRBV5-4
TGTGCCAGCAGCTTGGCGTGGGGCGGATACGAGCAGTACTTC
CASSLAWGGYEQYF
>TRBD1|TRBJ1-2|-|TRBV15
TGTGCCACCAGCAGAGGTCGACAGGGGTATGGCTACACCTTC
CATSRGRQGYGYTF
>-|TRBJ2-7|-|TRBV18
TGTGCCAGCTCACCAGCAGTATACTCCTACGAGCAGTACTTC
CASSPAVYSYEQYF
>TRBD2|TRBJ2-5|-|TRBV2
TGTGCCAGCATGGGGGGGGGACTCCAAGAGACCCAGTACTTC
CASMGGGLQETQYF
>TRBD2|TRBJ2-7|-|TRBV27
TGTGCCAGCAGGGGGACTAGCGGACCCTACGAGCAGTACTTC
CASRGTSGPYEQYF
>-|TRBJ1-5|-|TRBV3-1/TRBV3-2
TGTGCCAGCAGCCAAGATTTGGCTAGCAATCAGCCCCAGCATTTT
CASSQDLASNQPQHF
>-|TRBJ2-2|-|TRBV5-1
TGCGCCAGCAGCTGGCAGGGGTACGGGGAGCTGTTTTTT
CASSWQGYGELFF
>-|TRBJ1-1|once|TRBV7-3
TGTGCCAGCAGCTTAACCGATCAGGGCGAAGCTTTCTTT
CASSLTDQGEAFF
>TRBD2|TRBJ2-4|-|TRBV5-1
TGCGCCAGCAGCTGGCCGTCTAGCGGGGGTGACCTGAGAGCCAAAAACATTCAGTACTTC
CASSWPSSGGDLRAKNIQYF
>TRBD1|TRBJ2-3|-|TRBV7-6
TGTGCCAGCAGCCGGGACAGTGTGGAAGATACGCAGTATTTT
CASSRDSVEDTQYF
>-|TRBJ2-3|-|TRBV19
TGTGCCAGTAGTATGGCGCGGGATACGCAGTATTTT
CASSMARDTQYF
>-|TRBJ2-2|-|TRBV5-4
TGTGCCAGCACTGACCGTAGAGGGAACACCGGGGAGCTGTTTTTT
CASTDRRGNTGELFF